This T cell receptor (beta chain) derives from a study of T cell repertoires in cytomegalovirus infection. TCRdb reanalysed the reads using MiXCR and keeps one entry per CDR3 protein. The sample holds fewer than 1,000,000 distinct CDR3 sequences, around 32% seen once. Germline values: CDR1 MDHEN, CDR2 SYDVKM. This CDR3 contains 15 residues. V lost 6 bases and J lost 3, with 17 bases in between. Of note for this clonotype: No antigen is known for it.

The sequence derives from a human donor in good health (CMV status not recorded). Some clones in this sample may be carry-over from other donors' samples. The sequences come from cultured CD8+ T cells from PBMCs, collected from culture after CMV antigen stimulation. The V gene is TRBV28, the J gene TRBJ1-1; the D gene is possibly TRBD1 (6 bases). The CDR3 region is CASSSADRSDTEAFF. DNA for the CDR3: TGTGCCAGCAGCTCGGCCGACAGGTCGGACACTGAAGCTTTCTTT.